This TCR beta chain came from a study of shared clonotypes between healthy human individuals (dated by TCRdb to 2018 to 2020). Broadly, across the study: A few men and two women, aged 18 to 49 years, made up the cohort. Per donor, leukapheresis produced somewhere between about 0.94 and 9.5 billion PBMCs. To increase sequencing depth and limit assay-specific biases, different laboratories used diverse techniques to prepare libraries and sequence TCR repertoires. To estimate repertoire size and how much clonotypes are shared between individuals, the study performed deep sequencing of blood TCR repertoires from a few healthy adults. For each donor, CD4 naive and CD4 memory were each run on three plates, CD8 naive on two plates, and CD8 memory on one plate.

The study at large found these results: Estimated clonotype richness was generally larger for naive than for memory subsets. Based on pairwise subsampling, the degree of clonotype sharing among donors was expected to be affected by sequencing depth. The small number of donors limited the genetic and exposure-history diversity represented. Clonotypes shared by all four sorted-subset donors showed higher generation probabilities than non-shared clonotypes. Sharing across several donors was observed for about 5% of naive CD4, 3.5% of naive CD8, about 2.3% of memory CD4, and 0.4% of memory CD8 clonotypes. Only blood was sampled, and tissue TCR repertoires likely differ from those in blood. Rarefaction of sorted-subset datasets indicated incomplete sequencing despite the large sequencing depth.

Healthy HIV-negative adults with no recently reported acute infections or vaccinations were included as donors. Every donor was a Caucasian adult residing in Nashville, Tennessee, USA. CD4+ T cells were enriched through magnetic negative selection, after which naive cells were positively selected on CD45RA and the remaining negative fraction served as the memory subset. Blood was collected by leukapheresis, and PBMCs were isolated by Ficoll-Histopaque density gradient centrifugation and then cryopreserved in liquid nitrogen vapor phase. Analytical flow cytometry was used to check the purity and quantity of each magnetically sorted T cell population. Each sorted fraction had its genomic DNA isolated and then quantified by UV absorbance on a Nanodrop 2000c. To note about this clone: Its binding antigen is unknown. Per-nucleotide qualities are absent, and no much larger clonotype sits a single base away. Other DNA sequences in the same sample also yield this CDR3.

Using the deep immunoSEQ assay, TCR CDR3 regions were amplified from genomic DNA by multiplex PCR. For each cell subset, the extracted genomic DNA was distributed evenly across all wells of several immunoSEQ 96-well plates, and each plate served as one replicate. For sorted subsets, each replicate PCR was loaded with approximately 0.2 ug genomic DNA, equivalent to approximately 33,000 T cell genomes. The purified libraries were quantified using a Qubit 3.0 fluorometer, sized with a Bioanalyzer 2100, and then quantified again using the KAPA Library Quantification kit. Every immunoSEQ 96-well plate was sequenced on a dedicated single-read 150-cycle Illumina NextSeq 550 flow cell. The paper's processing steps were these. Because the immunoSEQ output included only junctional sequences and no quality scores, the filtering could not be the same as the filtering used for full-length reads. To assign V/J genes and CDR3, sequences were annotated using PyIR, a Python wrapper for IgBLAST v1.9, with IMGT germline references. Reads with weak V/J assignments (E-value above 1e-6), missing CDR3, stop codons, out-of-frame junctions, or ambiguous translated residues were removed. V3J clonotypes were defined by identical inferred V gene, J gene, and CDR3 amino acid sequence. Percentage overlap between repertoires was calculated by dividing the number of shared unique clonotypes by the size of the smaller repertoire. Repertoire richness was assessed with RTK rarefaction, the Chao1 estimator, and Recon v2.1 estimates of unobserved clonotypes. For all TCRbeta clonotypes obtained by the gDNA method from a handful of donors, generation probabilities were computed with OLGA. Held by TCRdb, this immuneACCESS table contains in-frame sequences only and omits some clones. Under half of the omission traces to an unresolved V gene where checked; the cause of the rest is unknown. From that table come the V and J calls and clone size; the DNA was used to work out D and trimming. For this sample the table gives 2 million to 2.5 million clones, of which 85% to 95% were detected only once. The ten largest account for approximately 0.4% of the sample.

Between the V and J ends, shortened by 1 base and 0 bases respectively, the junction contains 6 bases. The CDR3 covers 13 residues, taking in both the cysteine and the phenylalanine. Kept here is only the CDR3 DNA, which spans 39 bases and is read in frame from base 1. For CDR1 and CDR2, the germline V gene lists SQVTM and ANQGSEA. What was sequenced was naive CD4+ T cells from PBMCs. Read against the paper, the sample's cell subset or site label means: CD45RA+ positively selected. The origin of this receptor is a man between 18 and 35 years old in good health. Some clones in this sample may be carry-over from other donors' samples. Recombination linked TRBV29-1 to TRBJ1-2; the best D guess is TRBD1, with 6 bases matching. The DNA is as follows: TGCAGCGTTGAAGGGACAGCTAACTATGGCTACACCTTC. The resulting protein is CSVEGTANYGYTF.